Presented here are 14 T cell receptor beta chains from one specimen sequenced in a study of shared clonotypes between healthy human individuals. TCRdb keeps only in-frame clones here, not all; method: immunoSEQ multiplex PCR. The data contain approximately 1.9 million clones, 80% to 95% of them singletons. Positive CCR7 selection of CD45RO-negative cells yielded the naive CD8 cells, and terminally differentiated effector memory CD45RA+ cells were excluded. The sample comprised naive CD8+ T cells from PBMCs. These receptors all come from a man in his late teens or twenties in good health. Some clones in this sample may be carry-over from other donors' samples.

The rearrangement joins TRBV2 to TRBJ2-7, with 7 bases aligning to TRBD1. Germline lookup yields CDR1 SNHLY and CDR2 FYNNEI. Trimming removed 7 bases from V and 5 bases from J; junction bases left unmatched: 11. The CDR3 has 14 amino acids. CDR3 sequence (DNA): TGTGCCAGCATTAGGGGGCCCTTACCTAACGAGCAGTACTTC. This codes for CASIRGPLPNEQYF.

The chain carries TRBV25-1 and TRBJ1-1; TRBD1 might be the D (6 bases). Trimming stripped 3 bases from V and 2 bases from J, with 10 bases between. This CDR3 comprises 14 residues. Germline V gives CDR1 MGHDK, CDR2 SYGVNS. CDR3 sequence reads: CASSEKQGNTEAFF. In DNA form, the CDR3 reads TGTGCCAGCAGTGAGAAACAGGGTAACACTGAAGCTTTCTTT.

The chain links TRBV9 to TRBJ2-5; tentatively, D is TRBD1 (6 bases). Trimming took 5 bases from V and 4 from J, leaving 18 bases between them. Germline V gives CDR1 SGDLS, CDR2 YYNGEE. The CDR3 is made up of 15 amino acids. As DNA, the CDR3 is TGTGCCAGCAGAGACACAGGGTTTGGAGGAGAGACCCAGTACTTC. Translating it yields CASRDTGFGGETQYF.

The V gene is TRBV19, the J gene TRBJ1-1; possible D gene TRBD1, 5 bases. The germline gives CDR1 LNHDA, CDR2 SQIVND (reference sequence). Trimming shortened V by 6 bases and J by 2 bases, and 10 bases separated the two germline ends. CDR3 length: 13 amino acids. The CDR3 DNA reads TGTGCCAGTAGAGCCTGGGACAACACTGAAGCTTTCTTT. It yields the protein CASRAWDNTEAFF.

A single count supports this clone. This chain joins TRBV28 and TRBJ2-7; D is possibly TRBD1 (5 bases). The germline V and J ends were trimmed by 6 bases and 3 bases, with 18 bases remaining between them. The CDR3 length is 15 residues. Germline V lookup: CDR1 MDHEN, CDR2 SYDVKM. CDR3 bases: TGTGCCAGCAGCCCCCCCAGGGTTCAACACTACGAGCAGTACTTC. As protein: CASSPPRVQHYEQYF.

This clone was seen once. CDR3 sequence: CASSLGAGIYEQYF. The CDR3 DNA sequence: TGTGCCAGCAGCTTAGGGGCGGGCATCTACGAGCAGTACTTC. The V and J genes are TRBV27 and TRBJ2-7, with D perhaps TRBD1 or TRBD2 (5 bases each). Germline CDR1 reads MNHEY; CDR2 reads SMNVEV (reference sequence). V lost 6 bases and J lost 3, with 15 bases in between. This CDR3 contains 14 residues.

The CDR3 coding sequence is TGTGCCAGCAGTTACTCGAACAGGGGGCCTCCCGGGGAGCTGTTTTTT. This codes for CASSYSNRGPPGELFF. The V gene is TRBV6-6, the J gene TRBJ2-2, with 9 bases fitting TRBD1. This CDR3 has 16 amino acids. The ends lost 0 bases at V and 6 bases at J; junction bases unmatched: 5. Germline V gene sequence: CDR1 MNHNY, CDR2 SVGAGI (reference sequence).

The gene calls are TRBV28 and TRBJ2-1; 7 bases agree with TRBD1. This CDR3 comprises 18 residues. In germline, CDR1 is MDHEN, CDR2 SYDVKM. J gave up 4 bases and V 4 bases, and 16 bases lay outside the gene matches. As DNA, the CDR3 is TGTGCCAGCAGTTCGATAAAGACAGGGCTAAAAAAATACAATGAGCAGTTCTTC. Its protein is CASSSIKTGLKKYNEQFF. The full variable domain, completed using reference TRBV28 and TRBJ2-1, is DVKVTQSSRYLVKRTGEKVFLECVQDMDHENMFWYRQDPGLGLRLIYFSYDVKMKEKGDIPEGYSVSREKKERFSLILESASTNQTSMYLCASSSIKTGLKKYNEQFFGPGTRLTVL.

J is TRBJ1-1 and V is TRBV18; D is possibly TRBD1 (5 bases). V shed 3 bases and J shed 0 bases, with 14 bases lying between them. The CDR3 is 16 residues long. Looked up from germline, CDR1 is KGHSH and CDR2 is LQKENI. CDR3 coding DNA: TGTGCCAGCTCACCGACAGTGGAGCTTATGAACACTGAAGCTTTCTTT. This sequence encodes CASSPTVELMNTEAFF.

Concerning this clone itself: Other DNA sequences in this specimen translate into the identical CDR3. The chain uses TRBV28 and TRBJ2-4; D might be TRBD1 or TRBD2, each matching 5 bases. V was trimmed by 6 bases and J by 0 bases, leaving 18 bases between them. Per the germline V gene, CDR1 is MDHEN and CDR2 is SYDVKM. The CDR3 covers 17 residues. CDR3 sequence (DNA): TGTGCCAGCAGCCAAGGGACGGGCATCCTAGCCAAAAACATTCAGTACTTC. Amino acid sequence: CASSQGTGILAKNIQYF.

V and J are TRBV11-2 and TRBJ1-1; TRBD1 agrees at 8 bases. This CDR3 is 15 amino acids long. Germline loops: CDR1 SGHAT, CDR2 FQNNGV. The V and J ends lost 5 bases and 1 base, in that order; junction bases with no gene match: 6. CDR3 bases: TGTGCCAGCAGCCACATGGGGACAGGGAACACTGAAGCTTTCTTT. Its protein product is CASSHMGTGNTEAFF.

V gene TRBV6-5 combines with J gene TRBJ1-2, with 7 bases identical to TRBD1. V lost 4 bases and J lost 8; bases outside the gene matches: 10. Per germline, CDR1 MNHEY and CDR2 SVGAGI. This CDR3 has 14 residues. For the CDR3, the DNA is TGTGCCAGCAGTTTTGGAGGGGGCGTAGACGGCTACACCTTC. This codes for CASSFGGGVDGYTF.

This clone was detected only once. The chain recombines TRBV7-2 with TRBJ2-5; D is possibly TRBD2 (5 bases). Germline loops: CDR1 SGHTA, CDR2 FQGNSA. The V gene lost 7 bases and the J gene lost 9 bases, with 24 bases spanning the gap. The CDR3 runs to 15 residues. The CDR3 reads CASTPRKAEGMSQYF. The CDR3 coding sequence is TGTGCCAGCACCCCACGTAAGGCCGAGGGTATGTCCCAGTACTTC.

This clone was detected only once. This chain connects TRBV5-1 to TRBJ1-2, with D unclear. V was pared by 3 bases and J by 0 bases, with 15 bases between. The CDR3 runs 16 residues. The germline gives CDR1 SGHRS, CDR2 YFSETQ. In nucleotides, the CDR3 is TGCGCCAGCAGCTCAAGACCGGAATCCTCTAACTATGGCTACACCTTC. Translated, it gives CASSSRPESSNYGYTF.